This T cell receptor (beta chain) was obtained from a study of CD8 T cells in Susac syndrome. Broader study findings: As the study acknowledged, the number of individuals in its TCR sequencing and HLA analysis was relatively small.

TCR beta was sequenced from blood CD8+ and CD4+ T cells. Healthy donors, matched for age and sex, constituted the control group. Germline V CDR1 and CDR2: SGDLS, YYNGEE. V lost 1 base, J lost 6 bases, and 11 bases lay in between. The CDR3 consists of 14 residues. Comment on this clonotype: Its antigen is unidentified.

It was with random hexamers that roughly 0.5 to 1 ug RNA was reverse transcribed. The authors amplified TCR beta CDR3 across 54 Vbeta and 13 Jbeta using immunoSEQ multiplex PCR. Each CDR3 protein gets one entry after TCRdb re-called the immunoSEQ multiplex PCR reads with MiXCR. The table has roughly 180,000 distinct CDR3 sequences, 85% to 95% seen once. The sample taken for sequencing was CD4+ T cells from PBMCs. The genes are TRBV9 and TRBJ2-1; TRBD2 is a possible D gene (6 bases). This TCR was recovered from a human donor in good health. CDR3 bases: TGTGCCAGCAGCGTAAGGTGGGAGGTCAATGAGCAGTTCTTC. Amino acids: CASSVRWEVNEQFF.